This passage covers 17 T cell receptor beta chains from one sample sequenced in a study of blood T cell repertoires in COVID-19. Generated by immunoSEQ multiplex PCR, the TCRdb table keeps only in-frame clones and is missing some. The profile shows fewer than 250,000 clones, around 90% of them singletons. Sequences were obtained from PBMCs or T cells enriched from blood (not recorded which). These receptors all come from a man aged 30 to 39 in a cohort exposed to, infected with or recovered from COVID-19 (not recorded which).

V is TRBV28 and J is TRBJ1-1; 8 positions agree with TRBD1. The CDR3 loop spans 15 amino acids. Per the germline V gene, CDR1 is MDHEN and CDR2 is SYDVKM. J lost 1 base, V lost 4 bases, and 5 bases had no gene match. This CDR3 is CASSYWTGTNTEAFF. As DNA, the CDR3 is TGTGCCAGCAGTTACTGGACAGGGACGAACACTGAAGCTTTCTTT. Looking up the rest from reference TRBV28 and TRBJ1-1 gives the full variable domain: DVKVTQSSRYLVKRTGEKVFLECVQDMDHENMFWYRQDPGLGLRLIYFSYDVKMKEKGDIPEGYSVSREKKERFSLILESASTNQTSMYLCASSYWTGTNTEAFFGQGTRLTVV.

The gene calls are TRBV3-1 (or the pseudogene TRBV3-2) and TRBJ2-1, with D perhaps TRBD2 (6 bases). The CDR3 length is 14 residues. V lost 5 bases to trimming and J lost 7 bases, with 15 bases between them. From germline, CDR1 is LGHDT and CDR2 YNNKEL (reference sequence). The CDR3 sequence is CASSYSRRDNEQFF. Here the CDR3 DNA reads TGTGCCAGCAGCTACTCCCGGCGGGATAATGAGCAGTTCTTC.

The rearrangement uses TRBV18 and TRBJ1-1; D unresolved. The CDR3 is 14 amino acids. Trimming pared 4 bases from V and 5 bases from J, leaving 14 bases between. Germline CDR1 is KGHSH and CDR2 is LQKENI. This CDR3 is CASSLRSGGTEAFF. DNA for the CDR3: TGTGCCAGCTCACTTCGAAGCGGCGGTACTGAAGCTTTCTTT.

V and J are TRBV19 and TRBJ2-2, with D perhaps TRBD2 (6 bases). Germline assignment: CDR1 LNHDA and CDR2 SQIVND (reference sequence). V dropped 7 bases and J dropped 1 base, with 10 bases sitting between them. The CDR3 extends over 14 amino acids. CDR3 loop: CASKISGNTGELFF. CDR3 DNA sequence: TGTGCCAGTAAGATTAGCGGGAACACCGGGGAGCTGTTTTTT.

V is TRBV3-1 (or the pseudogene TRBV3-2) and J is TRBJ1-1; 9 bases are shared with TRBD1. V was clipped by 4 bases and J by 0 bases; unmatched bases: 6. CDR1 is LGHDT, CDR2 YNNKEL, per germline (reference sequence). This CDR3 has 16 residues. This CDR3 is CASSPYRGLMNTEAFF. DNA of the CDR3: TGTGCCAGCAGCCCCTACAGGGGGCTGATGAACACTGAAGCTTTCTTT.

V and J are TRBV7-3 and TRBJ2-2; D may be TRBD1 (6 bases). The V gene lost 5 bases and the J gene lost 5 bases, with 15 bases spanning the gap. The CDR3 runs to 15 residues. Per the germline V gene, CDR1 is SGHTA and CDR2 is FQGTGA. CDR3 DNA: TGTGCCAGCAGCCCCTCGCAGGGGCAAACCGGGGAGCTGTTTTTT. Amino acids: CASSPSQGQTGELFF.

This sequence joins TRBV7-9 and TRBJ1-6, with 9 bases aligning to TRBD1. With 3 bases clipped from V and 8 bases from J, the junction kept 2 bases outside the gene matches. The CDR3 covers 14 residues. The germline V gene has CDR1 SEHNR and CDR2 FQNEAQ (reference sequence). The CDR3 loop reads CASSFGQGHSPLHF. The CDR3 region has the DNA TGTGCCAGCAGCTTTGGACAGGGGCATTCACCCCTCCACTTT.

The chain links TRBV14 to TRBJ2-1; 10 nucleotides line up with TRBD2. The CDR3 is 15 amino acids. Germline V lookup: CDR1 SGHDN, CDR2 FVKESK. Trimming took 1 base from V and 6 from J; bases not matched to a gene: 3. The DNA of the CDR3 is TGTGCCAGCAGCCAAGCCAGCGGGAGGGGCAATGAGCAGTTCTTC. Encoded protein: CASSQASGRGNEQFF.

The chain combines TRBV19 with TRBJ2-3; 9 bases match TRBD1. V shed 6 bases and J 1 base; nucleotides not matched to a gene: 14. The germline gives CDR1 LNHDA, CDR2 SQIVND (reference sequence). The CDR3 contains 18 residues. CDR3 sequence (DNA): TGTGCCAGTAGCCTTCACCCCATTACAGGGGGCGGCACAGATACGCAGTATTTT. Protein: CASSLHPITGGGTDTQYF.

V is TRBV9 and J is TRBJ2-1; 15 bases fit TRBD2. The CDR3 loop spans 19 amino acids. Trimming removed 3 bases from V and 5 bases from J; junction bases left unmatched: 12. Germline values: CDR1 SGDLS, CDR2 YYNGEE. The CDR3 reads CASSARPGLAGGYDNEQFF. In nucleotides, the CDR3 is TGTGCCAGCAGCGCCCGACCGGGACTAGCGGGAGGTTACGACAATGAGCAGTTCTTC.

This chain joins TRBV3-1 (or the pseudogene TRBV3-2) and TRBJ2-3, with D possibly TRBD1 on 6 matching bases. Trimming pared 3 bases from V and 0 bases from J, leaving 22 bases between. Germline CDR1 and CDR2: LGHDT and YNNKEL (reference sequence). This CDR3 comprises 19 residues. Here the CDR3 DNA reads TGTGCCAGCAGCCATGGGAAGGGGACACCGCCCTGTAGCACAGATACGCAGTATTTT. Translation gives CASSHGKGTPPCSTDTQYF.

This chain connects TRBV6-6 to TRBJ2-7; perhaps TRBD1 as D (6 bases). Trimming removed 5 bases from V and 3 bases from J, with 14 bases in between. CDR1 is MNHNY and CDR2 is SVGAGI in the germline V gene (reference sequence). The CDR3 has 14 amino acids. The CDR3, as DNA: TGTGCCAGCAGTCTGGACAGATTAAACTACGAGCAGTACTTC. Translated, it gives CASSLDRLNYEQYF.

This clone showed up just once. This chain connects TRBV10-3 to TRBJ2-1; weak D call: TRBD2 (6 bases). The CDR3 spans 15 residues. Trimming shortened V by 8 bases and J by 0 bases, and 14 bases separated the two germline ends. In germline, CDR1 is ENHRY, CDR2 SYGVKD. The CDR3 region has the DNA TGTGCCATCCAGACTAGGAGAGGCTCCTACAATGAGCAGTTCTTC. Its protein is CAIQTRRGSYNEQFF.

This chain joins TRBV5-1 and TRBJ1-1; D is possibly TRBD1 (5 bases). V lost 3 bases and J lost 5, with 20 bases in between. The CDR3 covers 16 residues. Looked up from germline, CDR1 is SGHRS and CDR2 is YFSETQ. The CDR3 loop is CASSSQAGGVETEAFF. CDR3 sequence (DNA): TGCGCCAGCAGCTCCCAGGCGGGGGGAGTGGAGACTGAAGCTTTCTTT.

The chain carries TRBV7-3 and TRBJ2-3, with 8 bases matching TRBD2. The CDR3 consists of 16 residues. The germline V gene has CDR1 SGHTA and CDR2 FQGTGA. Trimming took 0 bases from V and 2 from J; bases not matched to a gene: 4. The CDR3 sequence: CASSLTAGGITDTQYF. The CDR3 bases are TGTGCCAGCAGCTTAACTGCGGGAGGCATCACAGATACGCAGTATTTT.

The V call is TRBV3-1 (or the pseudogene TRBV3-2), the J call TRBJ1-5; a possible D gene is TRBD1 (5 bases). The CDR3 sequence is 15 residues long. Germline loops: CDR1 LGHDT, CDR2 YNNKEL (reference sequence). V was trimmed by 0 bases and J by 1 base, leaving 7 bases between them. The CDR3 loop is CASSQDRGSNQPQHF. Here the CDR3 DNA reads TGTGCCAGCAGCCAAGACCGGGGGAGCAATCAGCCCCAGCATTTT.

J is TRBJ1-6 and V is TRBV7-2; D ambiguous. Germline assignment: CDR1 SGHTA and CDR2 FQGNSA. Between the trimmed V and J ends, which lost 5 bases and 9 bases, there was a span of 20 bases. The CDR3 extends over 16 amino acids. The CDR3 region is CASSPWTATSGSPLHF. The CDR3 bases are TGTGCCAGCAGCCCGTGGACCGCAACCAGCGGTTCACCCCTCCACTTT.